These 27 T cell receptor beta chains were all obtained from the same sample, sequenced in a study of blood T cell repertoires in COVID-19 (dated by TCRdb to the early 2020s). Library prep was done by the immunoSEQ multiplex PCR assay. Not all clones reach the TCRdb copy of this immuneACCESS table, which keeps in-frame sequences only. Checked studies attribute under half of the gap to unresolved V genes and leave the rest unexplained. The sample profile shows roughly 68,000 clones; 90% of them were found once. Roughly 0.47% of the sample is held by the ten biggest clonotypes. The sequencing input was peripheral blood. The receptors stem from a man aged 50 or older with COVID-19, enrolled during active disease.

This clone was picked up one time. V usage is TRBV4-1 and J usage is TRBJ2-7; 8 bases align to TRBD1. In germline, CDR1 is MGHRA, CDR2 YSYEKL. V shed 4 bases and J 2 bases; nucleotides not matched to a gene: 7. The CDR3 consists of 15 residues. As DNA, the CDR3 is TGCGCCAGCAGCCTTAGTACAGGGGGGACCTACGAGCAGTACTTC. This translates into CASSLSTGGTYEQYF.

This clone has a single count. This chain links TRBV7-9 with TRBJ1-1, with a possible D match to TRBD1 (6 bases). V was clipped by 1 base and J by 0 bases, with 18 bases between them. The germline V gene has CDR1 SEHNR and CDR2 FQNEAQ (reference sequence). The CDR3 is made up of 18 amino acids. The CDR3 bases are TGTGCCAGCAGCTTAGAACAGGTGTGGGGGCCAATGAACACTGAAGCTTTCTTT. Protein sequence: CASSLEQVWGPMNTEAFF.

The CDR3 bases are TGCGCCAGCAGGAGGACTAGCGGGGACAATGAGCAGTTCTTC. The encoded protein is CASRRTSGDNEQFF. The chain carries TRBV4-1 and TRBJ2-1, with 12 bases that match TRBD2. V was pared by 6 bases and J by 5 bases, with 2 bases of the junction left unmatched. The germline V gene encodes CDR1 MGHRA and CDR2 YSYEKL. This CDR3 is 14 amino acids long.

The chain employs TRBV5-6 and TRBJ2-7; D ambiguous. CDR3 length equals 11 residues. V was trimmed by 3 bases and J by 6 bases, leaving 7 bases between them. Looked up from germline, CDR1 is SGHDT and CDR2 is YYEEEE. This CDR3 is CASSSSREQYF. CDR3 sequence (DNA): TGTGCCAGCAGCTCGAGTCGCGAGCAGTACTTC.

The chain has TRBV5-1 and TRBJ1-2; 7 bases fit TRBD1. The germline V gene has CDR1 SGHRS and CDR2 YFSETQ. CDR3 length: 14 residues. J gave up 4 bases and V 4 bases, and 7 bases lay outside the gene matches. CDR3 nucleotides: TGCGCCAGCAGCATCCAGACAGGGACCTATGGCTACACCTTC. The encoded protein is CASSIQTGTYGYTF.

The chain has TRBV7-9 and TRBJ1-4, with 9 bases identical to TRBD1. The CDR3 has 15 amino acids. V was clipped by 7 bases and J by 5 bases; unmatched bases: 8. Per germline, CDR1 SEHNR and CDR2 FQNEAQ (reference sequence). The DNA of the CDR3 is TGTGCCAGCACCAACGCCGGGACAGGGAATGAAAAACTGTTTTTT. Translating it yields CASTNAGTGNEKLFF.

The gene calls are TRBV21-1 and TRBJ2-1; the table's D call TRBD2 went unverified against the DNA. TRBV21-1 is described as a pseudogene. This CDR3 contains 15 residues. The CDR3 bases are TGTGCCAGCAGCCCGGGACTAGCGGCCTACAATGAGCAGTTCTTC. Protein: CASSPGLAAYNEQFF.

The chain combines TRBV19 with TRBJ1-2; tentatively, D is TRBD1 (6 bases). Trimming removed 4 bases at V and 3 bases at J, with 9 bases between. CDR3 size: 13 residues. Germline assignment: CDR1 LNHDA and CDR2 SQIVND (reference sequence). CDR3 loop: CASSTRQDYGYTF. For the CDR3, the DNA is TGTGCCAGTAGTACAAGACAGGACTATGGCTACACCTTC.

CDR3 amino acids: CASSMRTGQETQYF. DNA of the CDR3: TGTGCCAGTAGTATGAGGACAGGTCAAGAGACCCAGTACTTC. The chain uses TRBV19 and TRBJ2-5, with 7 bases matching TRBD1. The CDR3 spans 14 residues. Germline values: CDR1 LNHDA, CDR2 SQIVND (reference sequence). V lost 3 bases, J lost 2 bases, and 3 bases stayed unmatched.

The genes are TRBV9 and TRBJ2-7, with D possibly TRBD2 on 6 matching bases. The V end was cut by 1 base, the J end by 0 bases, with 17 bases between. From germline, CDR1 is SGDLS and CDR2 YYNGEE. This CDR3 region has 17 residues. The DNA of the CDR3 is TGTGCCAGCAGCGTAAAGGCTTCCGGGAGCTTCTCCTACGAGCAGTACTTC. Translated: CASSVKASGSFSYEQYF.

J is TRBJ2-5 and V is TRBV10-3; TRBD2 agrees at 12 bases. The CDR3 contains 17 residues. The junction had 13 bases not matched to a gene; V was cut back by 5 bases and J by 6 bases. Per the germline V gene, CDR1 is ENHRY and CDR2 is SYGVKD. CDR3 nucleotides: TGTGCCATCAGTCCCTGGGACTCTAGCGGGAGGGAACAGACCCAGTACTTC. This gives the protein CAISPWDSSGREQTQYF.

The J gene is TRBJ1-1, the V gene TRBV10-3; D might be TRBD1 (6 bases). CDR1 ENHRY and CDR2 SYGVKD come from the germline V gene. Trimming left V 1 base short and J 4 bases short, with 19 bases between. This CDR3 is built from 17 residues. CDR3 protein: CAISEWNAGVGGTEAFF. DNA of the CDR3: TGTGCCATCAGTGAGTGGAATGCAGGGGTGGGTGGCACTGAAGCTTTCTTT.

The chain uses TRBV6-5 and TRBJ2-7; 14 nucleotides line up with TRBD2. The CDR3 has 15 residues. With 7 bases clipped from V and 3 bases from J, the junction kept 5 bases outside the gene matches. CDR1 MNHEY and CDR2 SVGAGI come from the germline V gene. For the CDR3, the DNA is TGTGCCAGCACCCTCGGGACTAGCGGGAGCTACGAGCAGTACTTC. This gives the protein CASTLGTSGSYEQYF.

The chain has TRBV10-3 and TRBJ2-7; 10 nucleotides align to TRBD2. The CDR3 loop spans 16 amino acids. Trimming took 2 bases from V and 2 from J; bases not matched to a gene: 6. The V gene's germline CDR1 is ENHRY and CDR2 SYGVKD. CDR3 nucleotides: TGTGCCATCAGTGAGGAGGGACTAGCGAACCCCTACGAGCAGTACTTC. Amino acid sequence: CAISEEGLANPYEQYF.

V gene TRBV6-2 or TRBV6-3 combines with J gene TRBJ1-2; no clear D. Trimming removed 0 bases from V and 7 bases from J, with 12 bases in between. CDR3 length: 14 residues. Germline V gives CDR1 MNHEY, CDR2 SVGEGT. DNA for the CDR3: TGTGCCAGCAGTTACTCAGCCGAACTTGGTGGCTACACCTTC. Translation gives CASSYSAELGGYTF.

This rearrangement joins TRBV5-1 to TRBJ2-7; D is ambiguous. With 0 bases removed from V and 5 bases from J, the gap between germline ends came to 12 bases. Germline CDR1 is SGHRS and CDR2 is YFSETQ. The CDR3 consists of 14 residues. CDR3 in DNA: TGCGCCAGCAGCTTGGGTAGTGGGCGTCACGAGCAGTACTTC. Translated, it gives CASSLGSGRHEQYF. Combining the CDR3 with reference TRBV5-1 and TRBJ2-7 gives the whole variable domain KAGVTQTPRYLIKTRGQQVTLSCSPISGHRSVSWYQQTPGQGLQFLFEYFSETQRNKGNFPGRFSGRQFSNSRSEMNVSTLELGDSALYLCASSLGSGRHEQYFGPGTRLTVT.

This sequence joins TRBV5-6 and TRBJ1-2; D is possibly TRBD1 (5 bases). In germline, CDR1 is SGHDT, CDR2 YYEEEE. The CDR3 is 15 amino acids. V lost 4 bases and J 1 base, leaving 14 bases between the germline ends. DNA for the CDR3: TGTGCCAGCAGCCCAGGGTTGGGGAATAACTATGGCTACACCTTC. Its protein product is CASSPGLGNNYGYTF. The whole variable domain, remainder taken from reference TRBV5-6 and TRBJ1-2, is DAGVTQSPTHLIKTRGQQVTLRCSPKSGHDTVSWYQQALGQGPQFIFQYYEEEERQRGNFPDRFSGHQFPNYSSELNVNALLLGDSALYLCASSPGLGNNYGYTFGSGTRLTVV.

The gene calls are TRBV4-2 and TRBJ2-1, with 9 bases fitting TRBD2. The CDR3 contains 20 residues. V shed 0 bases and J 1 base; nucleotides not matched to a gene: 13. CDR1 LGHNA and CDR2 YNFKEQ come from the germline V gene. For the CDR3, the DNA is TGTGCCAGCAGCCAAGATCGAGGGAGGCTAGCGGGGTCTTCCTACAATGAGCAGTTCTTC. Encoded protein: CASSQDRGRLAGSSYNEQFF.

V and J are TRBV28 and TRBJ2-7; tentative D call: TRBD1 (6 bases). The ends were cut back, 6 bases at V and 4 bases at J, with 22 bases in the middle. The CDR3 covers 16 residues. Germline V gene lookup returns CDR1 MDHEN and CDR2 SYDVKM. The DNA of the CDR3 is TGTGCCAGCAGCCACCTCCCTATGGGGGCGCAATACGAGCAGTACTTC. Translation gives CASSHLPMGAQYEQYF.

V usage is TRBV5-1 and J usage is TRBJ2-7; TRBD2 matches 7 bases. Germline CDR1 and CDR2: SGHRS and YFSETQ. The CDR3 runs 14 residues. V dropped 4 bases and J dropped 0; count of bases not matched to a gene: 4. The CDR3 loop reads CASSIGGSSYEQYF. The CDR3 bases are TGCGCCAGCAGCATAGGCGGGAGCTCCTACGAGCAGTACTTC.

The chain recombines TRBV6-5 with TRBJ1-4; D is unclear. The CDR3 has 14 residues. The ends were cut back, 4 bases at V and 7 bases at J, with 13 bases in the middle. The V gene's germline CDR1 is MNHEY and CDR2 SVGAGI. The DNA for the CDR3 is TGTGCCAGCAGTTCGTCAGATGTTGCTGAAAAACTGTTTTTT. It encodes CASSSSDVAEKLFF.

The chain links TRBV10-2 to TRBJ1-1; D gene uncertain. Trimming left V 6 bases short and J 5 bases short, with 16 bases between. CDR1 is WSHSY, CDR2 SAAADI, per germline. The CDR3 extends over 14 amino acids. The CDR3 region has the DNA TGCGCCAGCAGAGGTACGAGGGAGGCAACTGAAGCTTTCTTT. Its translation: CASRGTREATEAFF.

This sequence joins TRBV29-1 and TRBJ1-2; D is undetermined. V lost 1 base and J lost 3, with 6 bases in between. The CDR3 has 12 amino acids. Germline V gene data show CDR1 as SQVTM and CDR2 as ANQGSEA. Written as DNA, the CDR3 is TGCAGCGTTGAAGTGGGAGACTATGGCTACACCTTC. This sequence encodes CSVEVGDYGYTF.

This rearrangement joins TRBV6-6 to TRBJ1-5, with a weak D call TRBD1 (5 bases). Germline CDR1 and CDR2: MNHNY and SVGAGI (reference sequence). Trimming left V 1 base short and J 0 bases short, with 10 bases between. CDR3 length: 16 amino acids. CDR3: CASSYFQGYSNQPQHF. The CDR3 nucleotides are TGTGCCAGCAGTTACTTTCAGGGTTATAGCAATCAGCCCCAGCATTTT.

The chain couples TRBV29-1 to TRBJ1-1; 10 bases match TRBD1. Germline CDR1 is SQVTM and CDR2 is ANQGSEA. This CDR3 contains 13 residues. V lost 4 bases, J lost 5 bases, and 4 bases stayed unmatched. The CDR3 nucleotides are TGCAGCGTTGGACAGGGGGCGCGGACTGAAGCTTTCTTT. Residues: CSVGQGARTEAFF.

This chain's CDR3 is CASSQDPDRGYTEAFF. The CDR3 coding sequence is TGTGCCAGCAGCCAAGACCCTGACAGGGGGTACACTGAAGCTTTCTTT. J is TRBJ1-1 and V is TRBV4-2; the match to TRBD1 covers 9 bases. Losses at the gene ends were 0 bases for V and 3 bases for J; bases not matched to a gene: 5. Germline V gene sequence: CDR1 LGHNA, CDR2 YNFKEQ. The CDR3 extends over 16 amino acids.

The count of this clone is one. The DNA for the CDR3 is TGTGCCAGCAGTTACAGGACAGGAGGGACTGAAGCTTTCTTT. It yields the protein CASSYRTGGTEAFF. V usage is TRBV6-5 and J usage is TRBJ1-1; TRBD1 aligns across 7 bases. Germline loops: CDR1 MNHEY, CDR2 SVGAGI. V lost 2 bases and J lost 5; bases outside the gene matches: 5. The CDR3 is 14 residues long.